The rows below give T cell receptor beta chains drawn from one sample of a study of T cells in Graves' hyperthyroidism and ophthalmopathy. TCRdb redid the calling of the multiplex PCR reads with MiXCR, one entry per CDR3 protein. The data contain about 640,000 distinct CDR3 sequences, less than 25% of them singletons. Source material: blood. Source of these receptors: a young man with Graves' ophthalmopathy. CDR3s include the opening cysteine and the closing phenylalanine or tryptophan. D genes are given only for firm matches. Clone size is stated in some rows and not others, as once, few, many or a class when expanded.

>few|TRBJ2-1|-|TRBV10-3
CAIRGTGNDEQFF
TGTGCCATCAGGGGCACAGGGAACGATGAGCAGTTCTTC
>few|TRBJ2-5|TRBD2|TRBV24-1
CVTSAVSGSVETQYF
TGTGTCACCAGTGCCGTTAGCGGGAGCGTCGAGACCCAGTACTTC
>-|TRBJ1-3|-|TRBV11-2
CASSLLQPTNNTIYF
TGTGCCAGCAGCTTATTACAGCCCACCAACAACACCATATATTTT
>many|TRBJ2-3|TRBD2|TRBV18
CASSQGTSGGTDTQYF
TGTGCCAGCTCACAGGGGACTAGCGGAGGCACAGATACGCAGTATTTT
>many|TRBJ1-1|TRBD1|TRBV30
CACGLGGSAGAFF
TGTGCCTGTGGCTTAGGGGGCTCGGCGGGAGCTTTCTTT
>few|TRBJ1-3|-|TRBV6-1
CASSSFTVGGNTIYF
TGTGCCAGCAGTTCCTTCACTGTCGGTGGAAACACCATATATTTT
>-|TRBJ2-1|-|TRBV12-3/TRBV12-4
CASSSTFYNEQFF
TGTGCCAGCAGTTCGACCTTCTACAATGAGCAGTTCTTC
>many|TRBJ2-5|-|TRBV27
CASSLRLRDHQTQYF
TGTGCCAGCAGCCTGAGACTTAGGGACCATCAGACCCAGTACTTC
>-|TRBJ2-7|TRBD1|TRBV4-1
CASSQDSGQGAYEQYF
TGCGCCAGCAGCCAAGATAGCGGACAGGGGGCATACGAGCAGTACTTC
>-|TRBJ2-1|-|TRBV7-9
CASSFLGGEQFF
TGTGCCAGCAGCTTCCTAGGGGGGGAGCAGTTCTTC
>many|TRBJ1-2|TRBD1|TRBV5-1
CASSPETGVIGYTF
TGCGCCAGCAGCCCGGAGACAGGGGTGATCGGCTACACCTTC
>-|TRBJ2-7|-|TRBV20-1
CSANIINEQYF
TGCAGTGCCAACATTATCAACGAGCAGTACTTC
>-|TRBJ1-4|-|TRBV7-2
CASSRSMTALEKLFF
TGTGCCAGCAGCCGCTCGATGACAGCTTTAGAAAAACTGTTTTTT
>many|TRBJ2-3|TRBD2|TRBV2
CASTAGLAGMDTQYF
TGTGCCAGCACCGCTGGACTAGCGGGAATGGATACGCAGTATTTT
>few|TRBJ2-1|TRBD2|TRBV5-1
CASSLLSGSPQGNEQFF
TGCGCCAGCAGCTTGTTAAGCGGGAGTCCCCAAGGGAATGAGCAGTTCTTC
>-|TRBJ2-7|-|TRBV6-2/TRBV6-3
CASRDPTYEQYF
TGTGCCAGCAGGGACCCTACCTACGAGCAGTACTTC
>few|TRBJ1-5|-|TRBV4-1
CASSQDPWDNQPQHF
TGCGCCAGCAGCCAAGATCCATGGGATAATCAGCCCCAGCATTTT
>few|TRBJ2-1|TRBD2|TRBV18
CASSPRTSGSGNEQFF
TGTGCCAGCTCACCACGGACTAGCGGGAGCGGCAATGAGCAGTTCTTC
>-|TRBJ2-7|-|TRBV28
CASGSLSGYEQYF
TGTGCCAGCGGATCCCTTAGCGGTTACGAGCAGTACTTC
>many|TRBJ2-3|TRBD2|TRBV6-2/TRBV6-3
CASSPRGSLPDTQYF
TGTGCCAGCAGCCCCCGCGGGAGTCTGCCAGATACGCAGTATTTT
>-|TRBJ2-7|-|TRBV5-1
CASSLISPTYEQYF
TGCGCCAGCAGCTTGATCTCCCCGACCTACGAGCAGTACTTC
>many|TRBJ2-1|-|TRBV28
CASSSSADSPYNEQFF
TGTGCCAGCAGTTCCTCCGCCGACAGCCCCTACAATGAGCAGTTCTTC
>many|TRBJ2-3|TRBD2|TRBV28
CASTWDYDTDTQYF
TGTGCCAGCACCTGGGACTATGACACAGATACGCAGTATTTT
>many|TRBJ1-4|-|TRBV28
CASSPLGGENEKLFF
TGTGCCAGCAGTCCCCTGGGGGGGGAGAATGAAAAACTGTTTTTT
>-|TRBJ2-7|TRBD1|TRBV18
CASTTGTGGSYEQYF
TGTGCCAGTACAACCGGGACAGGGGGCTCCTACGAGCAGTACTTC
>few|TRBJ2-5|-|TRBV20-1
CSAPDKEETQYF
TGCAGTGCTCCTGACAAGGAAGAGACCCAGTACTTC
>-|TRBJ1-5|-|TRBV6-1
CANRDGGRNQPQHF
TGTGCCAACAGGGACGGCGGGAGGAATCAGCCCCAGCATTTT
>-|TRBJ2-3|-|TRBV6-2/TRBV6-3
CASRPLASGPDTQYF
TGTGCCAGCAGGCCCTTAGCGTCCGGGCCAGATACGCAGTATTTT
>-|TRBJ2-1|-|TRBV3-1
CASSPSGREQFF
TGTGCCAGCAGCCCATCAGGCCGGGAGCAGTTCTTC
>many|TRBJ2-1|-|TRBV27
CASSRALGSYNEQFF
TGTGCCAGCAGTCGAGCCCTGGGCTCCTACAATGAGCAGTTCTTC
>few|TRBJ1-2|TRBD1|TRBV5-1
CASTDREDYGYTF
TGCGCCAGCACCGACAGGGAGGACTATGGCTACACCTTC
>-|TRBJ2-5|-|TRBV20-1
CSASGGMETQYF
TGCAGTGCTAGTGGGGGGATGGAGACCCAGTACTTC
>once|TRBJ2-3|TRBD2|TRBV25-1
CASSDPTSGNPDTQYF
TGTGCCAGCAGTGACCCTACTAGCGGGAACCCAGATACGCAGTATTTT
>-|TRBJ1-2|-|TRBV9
CASSPSTGANYGYTF
TGTGCCAGCAGCCCGTCGACAGGAGCTAACTATGGCTACACCTTC
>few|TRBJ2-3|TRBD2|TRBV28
CASSERTSGSSGTQYF
TGTGCCAGCAGTGAGAGGACTAGCGGCAGCTCGGGTACGCAGTATTTT
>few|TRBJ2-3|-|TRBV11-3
CASSTQRQDTQYF
TGTGCCAGCAGCACCCAGCGGCAAGATACGCAGTATTTT
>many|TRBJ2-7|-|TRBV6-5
CASSYARRLSYEQYF
TGTGCCAGCAGTTACGCACGACGGTTGTCCTACGAGCAGTACTTC
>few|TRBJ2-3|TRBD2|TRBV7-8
CASSLGGGSRADTQYF
TGTGCCAGCAGCTTAGGTGGCGGGAGTAGGGCAGATACGCAGTATTTT
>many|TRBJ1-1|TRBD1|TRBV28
CASSSDRTVSEAFF
TGTGCCAGCAGCTCGGACAGGACCGTCTCTGAAGCTTTCTTT
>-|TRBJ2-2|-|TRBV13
CASSSSVLTGELFF
TGTGCCAGCAGCTCCAGTGTTCTCACCGGGGAGCTGTTTTTT
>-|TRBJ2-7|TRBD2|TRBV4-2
CASSQSSGGISYEQYF
TGTGCCAGCAGCCAATCTAGCGGGGGAATCTCCTACGAGCAGTACTTC
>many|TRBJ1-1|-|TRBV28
CASRPGNTEAFF
TGTGCCAGCAGGCCAGGAAACACTGAAGCTTTCTTT
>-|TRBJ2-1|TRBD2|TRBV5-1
CASSLGGTSGSHNEQFF
TGCGCCAGCAGCTTGGGGGGGACTAGCGGGTCCCACAATGAGCAGTTCTTC
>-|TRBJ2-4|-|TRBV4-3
CASSQEAVVRDIQYF
TGCGCCAGCAGCCAAGAAGCCGTGGTGAGGGACATTCAGTACTTC
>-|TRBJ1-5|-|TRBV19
CASSMRVEDSNQPQHF
TGTGCCAGTAGTATGAGGGTGGAGGACAGCAATCAGCCCCAGCATTTT
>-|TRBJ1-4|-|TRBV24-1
CATSESVSEKLFF
TGTGCCACCAGTGAGTCCGTGAGTGAAAAACTGTTTTTT
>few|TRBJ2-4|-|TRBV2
CASSDDLTAKNIQYF
TGTGCCAGCAGTGATGACCTGACAGCCAAAAACATTCAGTACTTC
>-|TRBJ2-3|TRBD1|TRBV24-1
CATSDGDRRTDTQYF
TGTGCCACCAGTGATGGGGACAGGCGCACAGATACGCAGTATTTT
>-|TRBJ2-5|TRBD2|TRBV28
CASSPASGRGETQYF
TGTGCCAGCAGCCCTGCTAGCGGGAGGGGGGAGACCCAGTACTTC
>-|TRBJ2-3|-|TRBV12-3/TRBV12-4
CASSWSGNTDTRYF
TGTGCCAGCAGTTGGTCAGGAAACACAGATACGCGGTATTTT